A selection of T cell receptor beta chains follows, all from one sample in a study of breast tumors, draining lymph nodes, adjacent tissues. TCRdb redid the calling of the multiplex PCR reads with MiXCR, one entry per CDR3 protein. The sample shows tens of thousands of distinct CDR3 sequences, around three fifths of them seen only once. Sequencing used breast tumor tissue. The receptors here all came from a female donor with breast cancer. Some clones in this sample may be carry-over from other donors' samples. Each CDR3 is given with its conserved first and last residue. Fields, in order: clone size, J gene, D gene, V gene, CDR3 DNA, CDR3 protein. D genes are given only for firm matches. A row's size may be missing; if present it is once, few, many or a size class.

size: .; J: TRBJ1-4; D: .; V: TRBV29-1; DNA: TGCAGCGTTGAAGTTTGGGACGAAAAACTGTTTTTT; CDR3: CSVEVWDEKLFF
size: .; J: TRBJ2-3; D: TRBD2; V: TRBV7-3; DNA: TGTGCCAGCAGCGCGGGGCTAGCGGGAGGGCCTGATACGCAGTATTTT; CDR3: CASSAGLAGGPDTQYF
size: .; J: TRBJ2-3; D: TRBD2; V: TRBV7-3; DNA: TGTGCCAGCAGCCCCAGCTTCCGGGGGGGCGGAGATACGCAGTATTTT; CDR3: CASSPSFRGGGDTQYF
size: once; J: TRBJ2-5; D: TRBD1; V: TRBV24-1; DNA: TGTGCCACCAGTGACCGGGGACAGGGTCTAGTTGAGACCCAGTACTTC; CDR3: CATSDRGQGLVETQYF
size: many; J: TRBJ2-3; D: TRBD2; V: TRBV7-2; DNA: TGTGCCAGCAGCTTAGATCCCGAAACTAGCGGGAGGGCCAAGGCGCAGTATTTT; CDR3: CASSLDPETSGRAKAQYF
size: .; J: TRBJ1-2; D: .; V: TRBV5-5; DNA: TGTGCCAGCAGATCGACAGGAAACTATGGCTACACCTTC; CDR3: CASRSTGNYGYTF
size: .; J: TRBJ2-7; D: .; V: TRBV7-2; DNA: TGTGCCAGCAGCGCGGGACTCGCTACGAGGGTGTACTTC; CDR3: CASSAGLATRVYF
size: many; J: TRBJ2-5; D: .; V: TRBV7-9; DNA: TGTGCCAGCAGCTTAGTGTCGGAGACCCAGTACTTC; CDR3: CASSLVSETQYF
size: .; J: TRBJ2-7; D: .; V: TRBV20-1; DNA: TGCAGTGCTGGACCAGGGCAGGCCTTCTCCTACGAGCAGTACTTC; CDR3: CSAGPGQAFSYEQYF
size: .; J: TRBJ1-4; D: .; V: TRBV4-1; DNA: TGCGCCAGCAGCCAAGATCCACCGGGACTAGCGGGAGTGGACCCAACTAATGAAAAACTGTTTTTT; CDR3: CASSQDPPGLAGVDPTNEKLFF
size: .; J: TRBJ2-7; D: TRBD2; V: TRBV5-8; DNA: TGTGCCAGCAGCGACGGGACGGGGGGATACGAGCAGTACTTC; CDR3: CASSDGTGGYEQYF
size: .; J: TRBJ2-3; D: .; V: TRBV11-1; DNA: TGTGCCAGCAGCTCAATAGAAGGCGGCACAGATACGCAGTATTTT; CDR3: CASSSIEGGTDTQYF
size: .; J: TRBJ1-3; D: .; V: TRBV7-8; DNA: TGTGCCAGCAGCTTAGCTGAGGACAGAAACACCATATATTTT; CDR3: CASSLAEDRNTIYF
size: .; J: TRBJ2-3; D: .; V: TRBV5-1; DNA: TGCGCCAGCAGCCTGCGATGTGAGGGGGGAACACAGTATTTT; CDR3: CASSLRCEGGTQYF
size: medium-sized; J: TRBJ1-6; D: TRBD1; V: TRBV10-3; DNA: TGTGCCATCAGTCCGGGACAGGGGTTGGATTCACCCCTCCACTTT; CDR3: CAISPGQGLDSPLHF
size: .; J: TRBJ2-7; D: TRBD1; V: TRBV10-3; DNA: TGTGCCATCAGTGAGCCGGGACAGGCGAGCTCCTACGAGCAGTACTTC; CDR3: CAISEPGQASSYEQYF
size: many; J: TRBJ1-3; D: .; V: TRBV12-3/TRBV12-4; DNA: TGTGCCAGCCGCCGCGGGGCGTCTGGAAACACCATATATTTT; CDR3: CASRRGASGNTIYF
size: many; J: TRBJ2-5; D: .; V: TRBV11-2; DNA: TGTGCCAGCAGCTGGACCACGGGGCAGACAACCCAGTACTTC; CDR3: CASSWTTGQTTQYF
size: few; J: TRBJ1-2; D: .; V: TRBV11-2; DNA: TGTGCCAGCAGCGTTGGAGGGGACTTCTATGGCTACACCTTC; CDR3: CASSVGGDFYGYTF
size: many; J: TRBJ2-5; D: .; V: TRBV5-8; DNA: TGTGCCAGCAGCTTGGCTCTTACCCCGGGACAAGAGACCCAGTACTTC; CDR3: CASSLALTPGQETQYF
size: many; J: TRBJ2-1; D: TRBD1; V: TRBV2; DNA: TGTGCCAGCCCGGGACAGGGTGTGGACAATGAGCAGTTCTTC; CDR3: CASPGQGVDNEQFF
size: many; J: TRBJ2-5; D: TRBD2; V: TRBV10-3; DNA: TGTGCCATCAGTGGAAGCGGGACCTCTCAAGTGACCCAGTACTTC; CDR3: CAISGSGTSQVTQYF
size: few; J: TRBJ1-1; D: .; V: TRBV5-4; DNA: TGTGCCAGCAGCTTGTTCACCTCCCGGTTTGAAGCTTTCTTT; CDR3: CASSLFTSRFEAFF
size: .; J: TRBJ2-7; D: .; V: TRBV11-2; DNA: TGCGCCAGCAGCTTCCGCCTGACCGGGGGAGCCTACGAGCAGTACTTC; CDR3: CASSFRLTGGAYEQYF
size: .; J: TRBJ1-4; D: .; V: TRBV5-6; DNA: TGTGCCAGCAGCTTGATGGGGGCGAGGGAAAAACTGTTTTTT; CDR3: CASSLMGAREKLFF
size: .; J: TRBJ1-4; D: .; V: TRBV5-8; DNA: TGTGCCAGCAGCTTGGGGGATGAAAAACTGTTTTTT; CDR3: CASSLGDEKLFF
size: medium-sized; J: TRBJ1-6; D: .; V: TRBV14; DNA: TGTGCCAGCAGCCAAGTTAGGGATAATTCACCCCTCCACTTT; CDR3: CASSQVRDNSPLHF
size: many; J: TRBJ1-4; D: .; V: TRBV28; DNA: TGTGCCAGCAGTTTCTCCTTCCTGGGGGGAGGGAATGAAAAACTGTTTTTT; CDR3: CASSFSFLGGGNEKLFF
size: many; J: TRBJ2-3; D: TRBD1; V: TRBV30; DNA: TGTGCCTGGAGTAAAGGGGGCTTTTCCTCTAGCACAGATACGCAGTATTTT; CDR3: CAWSKGGFSSSTDTQYF
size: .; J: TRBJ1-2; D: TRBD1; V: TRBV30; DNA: TGTGCCTGGAGTGGGCAGGGGGGACTCTACGCACAAAACTATGGCTACACCTTC; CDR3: CAWSGQGGLYAQNYGYTF
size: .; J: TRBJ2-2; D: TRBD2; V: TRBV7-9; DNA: TGTGCCAGCAGTGCGGGGCTAGCGGCAGACACCGGGGAGCTGTTTTTT; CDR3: CASSAGLAADTGELFF
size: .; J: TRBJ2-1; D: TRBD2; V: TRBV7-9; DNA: TGTGCCAGCAGCCAAGAACTAGCGTTTGAGCAGTTCTTC; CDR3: CASSQELAFEQFF
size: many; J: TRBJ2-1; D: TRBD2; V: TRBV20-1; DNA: TGCAGTGCCAAAGAGCCAATAGCGGGGGGCTACAATGAGCAGTTCTTC; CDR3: CSAKEPIAGGYNEQFF
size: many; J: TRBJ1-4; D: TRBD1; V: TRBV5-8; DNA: TGTGCCAGCAGCCTCGGACAGGGAGGTGAAAAACTGTTTTTT; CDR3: CASSLGQGGEKLFF
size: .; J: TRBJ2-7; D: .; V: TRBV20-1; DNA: TGCAGTGCTCGGAGGAATTCCTACGAGCAGTACTTC; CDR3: CSARRNSYEQYF
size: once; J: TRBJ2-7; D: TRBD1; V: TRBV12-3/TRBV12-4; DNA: TGCGACAGCAGTCCAGGACAGGGGGCCTCCTACGAGCAGTACTTC; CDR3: CDSSPGQGASYEQYF
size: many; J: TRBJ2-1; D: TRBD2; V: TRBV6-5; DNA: TGTGCCAGCAGTCACGCCGGGACTAGCGGGAGAAATGAGCAGTTCTTC; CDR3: CASSHAGTSGRNEQFF